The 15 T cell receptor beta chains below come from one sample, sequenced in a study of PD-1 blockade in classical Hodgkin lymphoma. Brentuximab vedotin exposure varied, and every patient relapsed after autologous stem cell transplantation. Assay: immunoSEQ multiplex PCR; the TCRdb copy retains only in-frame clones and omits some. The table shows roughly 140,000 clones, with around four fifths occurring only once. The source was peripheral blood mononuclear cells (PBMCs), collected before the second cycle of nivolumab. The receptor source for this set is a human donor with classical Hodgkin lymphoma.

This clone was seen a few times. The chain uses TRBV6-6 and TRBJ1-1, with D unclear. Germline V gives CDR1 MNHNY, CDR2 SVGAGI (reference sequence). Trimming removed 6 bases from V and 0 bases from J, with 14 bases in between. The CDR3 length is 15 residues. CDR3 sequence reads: CASSPPRVLNTEAFF. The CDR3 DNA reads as TGTGCCAGCAGCCCACCTAGGGTTCTGAACACTGAAGCTTTCTTT.

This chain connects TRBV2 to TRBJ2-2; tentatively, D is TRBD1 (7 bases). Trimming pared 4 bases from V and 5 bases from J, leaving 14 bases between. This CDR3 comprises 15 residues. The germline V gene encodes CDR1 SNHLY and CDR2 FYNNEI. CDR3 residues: CASSGWAGGTGELFF. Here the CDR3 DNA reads TGTGCCAGCAGTGGATGGGCAGGGGGGACCGGGGAGCTGTTTTTT.

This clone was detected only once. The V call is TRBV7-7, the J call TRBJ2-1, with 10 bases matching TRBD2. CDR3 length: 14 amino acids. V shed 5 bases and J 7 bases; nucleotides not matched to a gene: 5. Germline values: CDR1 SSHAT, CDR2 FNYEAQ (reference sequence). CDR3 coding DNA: TGTGCCAGCAGCCCTCCGGGACTAGCGAATGAGCAGTTCTTC. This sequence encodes CASSPPGLANEQFF. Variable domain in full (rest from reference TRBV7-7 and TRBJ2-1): GAGVSQSPRYKVTKRGQDVTLRCDPISSHATLYWYQQALGQGPEFLTYFNYEAQPDKSGLPSDRFSAERPEGSISTLTIQRTEQRDSAMYRCASSPPGLANEQFFGPGTRLTVL.

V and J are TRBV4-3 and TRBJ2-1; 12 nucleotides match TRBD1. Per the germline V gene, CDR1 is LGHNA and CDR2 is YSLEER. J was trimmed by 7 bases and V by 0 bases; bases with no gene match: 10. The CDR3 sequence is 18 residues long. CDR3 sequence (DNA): TGCGCCAGCAGCCAAGATGGGGCCGGGACAGGGGGCTGGAATGAGCAGTTCTTC. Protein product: CASSQDGAGTGGWNEQFF.

The CDR3 here is CASSVGRLADPQETQYF. CDR3 coding DNA: TGTGCCAGCAGCGTAGGGAGACTAGCGGACCCACAAGAGACCCAGTACTTC. This sequence joins TRBV9 and TRBJ2-5; TRBD2 aligns across 9 bases. The length of the CDR3 is 17 residues. Trimming took 0 bases from V and 2 from J; bases not matched to a gene: 8. Germline V gene data show CDR1 as SGDLS and CDR2 as YYNGEE.

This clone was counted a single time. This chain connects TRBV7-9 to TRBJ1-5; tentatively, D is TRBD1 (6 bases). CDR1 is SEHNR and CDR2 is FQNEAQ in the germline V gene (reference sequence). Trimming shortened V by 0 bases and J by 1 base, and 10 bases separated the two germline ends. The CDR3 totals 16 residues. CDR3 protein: CASSLAGQGSNQPQHF. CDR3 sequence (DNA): TGTGCCAGCAGCTTAGCTGGGCAGGGGAGCAATCAGCCCCAGCATTTT.

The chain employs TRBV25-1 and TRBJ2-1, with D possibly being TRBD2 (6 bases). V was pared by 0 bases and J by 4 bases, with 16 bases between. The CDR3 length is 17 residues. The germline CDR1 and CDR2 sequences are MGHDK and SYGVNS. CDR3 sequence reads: CASSEYWGETTYNEQFF. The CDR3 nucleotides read TGTGCCAGCAGTGAATACTGGGGGGAGACCACATACAATGAGCAGTTCTTC. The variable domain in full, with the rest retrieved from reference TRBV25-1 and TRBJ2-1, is EADIYQTPRYLVIGTGKKITLECSQTMGHDKMYWYQQDPGMELHLIHYSYGVNSTEKGDLSSESTVSRIRTEHFPLTLESARPSHTSQYLCASSEYWGETTYNEQFFGPGTRLTVL.

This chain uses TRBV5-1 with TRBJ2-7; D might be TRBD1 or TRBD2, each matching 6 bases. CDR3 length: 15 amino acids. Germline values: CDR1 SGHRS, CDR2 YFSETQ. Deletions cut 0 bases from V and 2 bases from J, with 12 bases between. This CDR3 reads CASSLAWGATYEQYF. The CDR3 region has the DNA TGCGCCAGCAGCTTGGCCTGGGGGGCGACCTACGAGCAGTACTTC.

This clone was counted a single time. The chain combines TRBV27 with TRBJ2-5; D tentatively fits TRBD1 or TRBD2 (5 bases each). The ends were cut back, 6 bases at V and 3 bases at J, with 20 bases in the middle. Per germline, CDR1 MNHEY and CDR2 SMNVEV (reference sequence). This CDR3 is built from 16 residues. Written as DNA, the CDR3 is TGTGCCAGCAGCAAGGGACGCCCGCTCGAAAAAGAGACCCAGTACTTC. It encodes CASSKGRPLEKETQYF.

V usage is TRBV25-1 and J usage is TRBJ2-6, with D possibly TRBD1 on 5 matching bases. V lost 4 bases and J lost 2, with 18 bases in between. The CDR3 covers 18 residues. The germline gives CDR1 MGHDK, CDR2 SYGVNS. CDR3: CASSGLGQGLTGANVLTF. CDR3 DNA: TGTGCCAGCAGTGGCCTCGGGCAGGGATTAACTGGGGCCAACGTCCTGACTTTC.

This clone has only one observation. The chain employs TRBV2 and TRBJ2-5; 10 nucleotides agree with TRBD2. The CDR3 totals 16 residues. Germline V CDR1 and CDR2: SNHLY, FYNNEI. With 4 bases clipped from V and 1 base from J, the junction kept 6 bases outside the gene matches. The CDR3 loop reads CASSAPSGGPQETQYF. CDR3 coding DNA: TGTGCCAGCAGTGCGCCTAGCGGGGGCCCCCAAGAGACCCAGTACTTC. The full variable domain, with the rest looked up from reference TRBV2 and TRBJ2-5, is EPEVTQTPSHQVTQMGQEVILRCVPISNHLYFYWYRQILGQKVEFLVSFYNNEISEKSEIFDDQFSVERPDGSNFTLKIRSTKLEDSAMYFCASSAPSGGPQETQYFGPGTRLLVL.

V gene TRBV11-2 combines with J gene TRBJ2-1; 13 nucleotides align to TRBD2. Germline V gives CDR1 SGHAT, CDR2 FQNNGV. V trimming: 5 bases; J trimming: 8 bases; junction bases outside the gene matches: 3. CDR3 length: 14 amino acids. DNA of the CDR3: TGTGCCAGCAGCCTGGGACTAGCGGGGCATGAGCAGTTCTTC. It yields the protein CASSLGLAGHEQFF.

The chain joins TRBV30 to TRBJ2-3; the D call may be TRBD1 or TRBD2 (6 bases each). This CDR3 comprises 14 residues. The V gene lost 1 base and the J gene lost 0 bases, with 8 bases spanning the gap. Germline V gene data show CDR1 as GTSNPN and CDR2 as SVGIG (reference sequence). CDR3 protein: CAWSEGGSTDTQYF. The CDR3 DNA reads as TGTGCCTGGAGTGAAGGGGGGAGCACAGATACGCAGTATTTT.

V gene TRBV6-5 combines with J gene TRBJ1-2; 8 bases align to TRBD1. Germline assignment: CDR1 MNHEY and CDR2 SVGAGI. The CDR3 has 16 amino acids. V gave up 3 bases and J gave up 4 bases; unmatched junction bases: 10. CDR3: CASSYSTGDLGYGYTF. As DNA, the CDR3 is TGTGCCAGCAGTTATTCGACAGGGGATTTGGGCTATGGCTACACCTTC.

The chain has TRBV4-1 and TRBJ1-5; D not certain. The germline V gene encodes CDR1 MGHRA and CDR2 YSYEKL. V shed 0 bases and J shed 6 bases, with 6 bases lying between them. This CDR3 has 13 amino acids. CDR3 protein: CASSQDRIQPQHF. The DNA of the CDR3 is TGCGCCAGCAGCCAAGATCGGATTCAGCCCCAGCATTTT.